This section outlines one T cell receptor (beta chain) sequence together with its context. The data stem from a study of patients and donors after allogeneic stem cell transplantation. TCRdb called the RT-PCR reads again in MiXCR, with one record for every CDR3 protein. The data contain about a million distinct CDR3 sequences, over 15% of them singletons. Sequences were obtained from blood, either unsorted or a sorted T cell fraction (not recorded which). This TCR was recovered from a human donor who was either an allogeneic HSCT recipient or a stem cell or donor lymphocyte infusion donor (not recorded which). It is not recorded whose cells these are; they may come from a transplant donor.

The CDR3 nucleotides read TGCGCCAGCAGCCTCACTCCGGGACATCCAGCCCAGTACTTC. Protein: CASSLTPGHPAQYF. The V call is TRBV4-1, the J call TRBJ2-5; tentatively, D is TRBD1 (6 bases). Germline V gene sequence: CDR1 MGHRA, CDR2 YSYEKL. This CDR3 region has 14 residues. V was cut by 4 bases and J by 9 bases, with 18 bases left in between.